The 7 T cell receptor beta chains below were found in one sample sequenced in a study of TIL therapy for anti-PD-1-resistant metastatic lung cancer. The libraries were made with immunoSEQ v3. Assay: immunoSEQ multiplex PCR; the TCRdb copy retains only in-frame clones and omits some. The data contain 55,000 to 60,000 clones, 73% of them singletons. The time point denotes: pre-treatment sample, taken before nivolumab and TIL therapy. The sample was blood, taken at baseline. These receptors were collected from a person between 30 and 80 years old with non-small cell lung cancer.

The V and J genes are TRBV30 and TRBJ2-7; D uncertain. The CDR3 contains 10 residues. Trimming shortened V by 6 bases and J by 3 bases, and 6 bases separated the two germline ends. CDR1 is GTSNPN, CDR2 SVGIG, per germline (reference sequence). The CDR3 DNA is TGTGCCTGTGGAGTCTACGAGCAGTACTTC. Protein: CACGVYEQYF.

This clone was detected a few times. The V and J genes are TRBV11-2 and TRBJ1-1; D is ambiguous. V gave up 6 bases and J gave up 4 bases, with 12 bases separating them. The germline CDR1 and CDR2 sequences are SGHAT and FQNNGV. The CDR3 runs 13 residues. This CDR3 reads CASRTTGSTEAFF. The DNA of the CDR3 is TGTGCCAGCAGAACAACGGGGAGCACTGAAGCTTTCTTT.

The chain is built from TRBV5-6 and TRBJ2-5; 9 nucleotides match TRBD2. The ends lost 4 bases at V and 1 base at J; junction bases unmatched: 8. The CDR3 totals 16 residues. From germline, CDR1 is SGHDT and CDR2 YYEEEE. The CDR3 nucleotides read TGTGCCAGCAGCACAATAGCGGGGGCCTTCCAAGAGACCCAGTACTTC. Translation: CASSTIAGAFQETQYF.

CDR3 sequence: CAWKNPGLDLNEQFF. CDR3 nucleotide sequence: TGTGCCTGGAAAAACCCGGGACTGGACCTCAATGAGCAGTTCTTC. The rearrangement uses TRBV30 and TRBJ2-1; perhaps TRBD2 as D (6 bases). The V and J ends lost 4 bases and 6 bases respectively, with 19 bases between them. Germline CDR1 GTSNPN, CDR2 SVGIG (reference sequence). This CDR3 is 15 amino acids long. Complete variable domain (other parts from reference TRBV30 and TRBJ2-1): SQTIHQWPATLVQPVGSPLSLECTVEGTSNPNLYWYRQAAGRGLQLLFYSVGIGQISSEVPQNLSASRPQDRQFILSSKKLLLSDSGFYLCAWKNPGLDLNEQFFGPGTRLTVL.

The rearrangement uses TRBV4-3 and TRBJ2-1, with 12 bases identical to TRBD2. The CDR3 has 19 residues. Germline V lookup: CDR1 LGHNA, CDR2 YSLEER. The junction had 16 bases not matched to a gene; V was cut back by 1 base and J by 9 bases. In nucleotides, the CDR3 is TGCGCCAGCAGCCAAGGCGGGCTAGCGGGAGGGATAACAATAGGTGAGCAGTTCTTC. This sequence encodes CASSQGGLAGGITIGEQFF.

This clone was detected a few times. The CDR3 region has the DNA TGTGCCAGTAGTATCAGAAGGACAGACAATCAGCCCCAGCATTTT. It encodes CASSIRRTDNQPQHF. This chain links TRBV19 with TRBJ1-5; D possibly corresponds to TRBD1 (6 bases). V was clipped by 3 bases and J by 3 bases, with 12 bases between them. CDR1 is LNHDA and CDR2 is SQIVND in the germline V gene (reference sequence). The CDR3 totals 15 residues.

The V gene is TRBV5-1, the J gene TRBJ2-3; no clear D gene. The CDR3 totals 16 residues. Trimming took 1 base from V and 4 from J, leaving 16 bases between them. Per germline, CDR1 SGHRS and CDR2 YFSETQ. CDR3 sequence reads: CASSLPTVQEADTQYF. In DNA form, the CDR3 reads TGCGCCAGCAGCTTGCCTACAGTGCAAGAGGCAGATACGCAGTATTTT.